One TCR beta chain is described in this entry. Its specificity is not known. Per germline, CDR1 MGHRA and CDR2 YSYEKL. CDR3 size: 12 residues. V dropped 1 base and J dropped 15 bases, with 13 bases sitting between them. The PCR ran on 60 Vbeta and 13 Jbeta primers. Sequenced by immunoSEQ multiplex PCR; TCRdb stores in-frame clones only, minus some. The sample has about 260,000 clones, around two thirds seen once. This entry is derived from a study of cytomegalovirus exposure and HLA in healthy donors. The study's findings and limits: The likely origin of a cluster of highly shared sequence variants was a sequencing artifact. Listed as cytomegalovirus-associated were more than 150 TCR beta chains. Researchers had no immune exposure information except CMV serostatus available. Analysis was carried out at a later point, and it linked a missense DCLRE1C variant to TCR beta V- and J-gene trimming.

V is TRBV4-1 and J is TRBJ2-4, with no clear D. The specimen was PBMCs. This TCR was sampled from a female donor in good health and CMV-seronegative. DNA of the CDR3: TGCGCCAGCAGCCAAGTTGGAGAACGACGGTACTTC. Its protein is CASSQVGERRYF.